The present TCR beta chain was sequenced within a study of blood T cell repertoires in COVID-19. Individuals aged about 18 to 90 years were recruited from fewer than 25 US areas. Categorization into cohorts depended on clinical history that participants reported. In the source study's methods: From reference gene primer amplification, estimates of nucleated cell counts were derived. Measured with immunoSEQ multiplex PCR; TCRdb has only the in-frame clones, and not every one. For V, J and clone size, that table is used; D and trimming come from the DNA. The sample has 200,000 to 250,000 clones, roughly 87% seen once. The J segment lost 2 bases and the V segment lost 7 bases, leaving 9 bases of the junction unmatched. CDR1 MRHNA and CDR2 SNTAGT come from the germline V gene. This CDR3 is 15 amino acids long.

The chain joins TRBV6-4 to TRBJ2-5, with 8 positions matching TRBD1. Material: PBMCs or T cells enriched from blood (not recorded which). This TCR was recovered from a man aged 18 to 29 with acute COVID-19. The CDR3 region has the DNA TGTGCCAGCAACCTGGCAGGGGGCCTTCAAGAGACCCAGTACTTC. This translates into CASNLAGGLQETQYF.